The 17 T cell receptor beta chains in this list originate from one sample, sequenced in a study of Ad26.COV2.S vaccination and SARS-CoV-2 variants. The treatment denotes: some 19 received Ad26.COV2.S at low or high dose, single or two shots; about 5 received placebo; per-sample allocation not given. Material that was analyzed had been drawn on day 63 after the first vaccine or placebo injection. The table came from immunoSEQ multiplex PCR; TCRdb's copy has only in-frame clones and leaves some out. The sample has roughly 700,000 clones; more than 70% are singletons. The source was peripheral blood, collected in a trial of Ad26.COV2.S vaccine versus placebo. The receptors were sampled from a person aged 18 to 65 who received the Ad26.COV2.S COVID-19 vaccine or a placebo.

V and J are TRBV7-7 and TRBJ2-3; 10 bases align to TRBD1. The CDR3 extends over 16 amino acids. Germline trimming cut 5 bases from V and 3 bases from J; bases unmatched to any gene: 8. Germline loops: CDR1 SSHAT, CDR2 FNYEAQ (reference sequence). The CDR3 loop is CASSPGQGVLTDTQYF. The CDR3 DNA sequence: TGTGCCAGCAGCCCCGGACAGGGGGTATTGACAGATACGCAGTATTTT.

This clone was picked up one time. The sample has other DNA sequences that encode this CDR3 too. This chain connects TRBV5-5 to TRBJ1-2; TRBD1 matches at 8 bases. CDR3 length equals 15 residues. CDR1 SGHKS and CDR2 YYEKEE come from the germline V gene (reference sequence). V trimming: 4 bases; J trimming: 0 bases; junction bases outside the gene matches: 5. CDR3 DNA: TGTGCCAGCAGCCCTGGACAGGGACCTAACTATGGCTACACCTTC. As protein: CASSPGQGPNYGYTF.

As DNA, the CDR3 is TGTGCCAGCAGCCAAGAGGGGGGGACTAGCGGGAGTAATGAGCAGTTCTTC. Its protein product is CASSQEGGTSGSNEQFF. The chain uses TRBV4-2 and TRBJ2-1; 14 bases are shared with TRBD2. The length of the CDR3 is 17 residues. Germline CDR1 reads LGHNA; CDR2 reads YNFKEQ. With 0 bases clipped from V and 7 bases from J, the junction kept 5 bases outside the gene matches.

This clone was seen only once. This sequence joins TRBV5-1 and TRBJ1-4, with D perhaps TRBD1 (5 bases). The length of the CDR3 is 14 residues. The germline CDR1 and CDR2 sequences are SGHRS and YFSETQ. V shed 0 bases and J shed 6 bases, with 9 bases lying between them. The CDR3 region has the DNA TGCGCCAGCAGCTTGGATGGGACTTATGAAAAACTGTTTTTT. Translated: CASSLDGTYEKLFF.

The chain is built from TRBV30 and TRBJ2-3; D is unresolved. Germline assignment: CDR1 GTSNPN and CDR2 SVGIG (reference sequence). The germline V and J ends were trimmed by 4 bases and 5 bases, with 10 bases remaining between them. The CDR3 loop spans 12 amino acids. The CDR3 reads CAWIPRGDTQYF. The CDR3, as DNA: TGTGCCTGGATCCCCAGAGGAGATACGCAGTATTTT.

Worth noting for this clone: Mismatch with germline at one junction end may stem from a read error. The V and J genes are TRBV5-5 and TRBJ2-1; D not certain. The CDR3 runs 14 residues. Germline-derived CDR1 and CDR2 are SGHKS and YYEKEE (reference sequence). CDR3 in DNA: TGTGCCAACAGCTTGAAGGAAACCTACAATGAGCAGTTCTTC. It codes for CANSLKETYNEQFF. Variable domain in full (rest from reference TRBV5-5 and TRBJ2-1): DAGVTQSPTHLIKTRGQQVTLRCSPISGHKSVSWYQQVLGQGPQFIFQYYEKEERGRGNFPDRFSARQFPNYSSELNVNALLLGDSALYLCANSLKETYNEQFFGPGTRLTVL.

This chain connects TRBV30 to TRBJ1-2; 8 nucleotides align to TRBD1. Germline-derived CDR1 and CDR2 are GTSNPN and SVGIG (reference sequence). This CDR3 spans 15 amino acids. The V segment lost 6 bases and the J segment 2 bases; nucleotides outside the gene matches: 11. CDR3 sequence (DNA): TGTGCCTGCCTTAAAACAACAGGGGGGAACTATGGCTACACCTTC. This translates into CACLKTTGGNYGYTF.

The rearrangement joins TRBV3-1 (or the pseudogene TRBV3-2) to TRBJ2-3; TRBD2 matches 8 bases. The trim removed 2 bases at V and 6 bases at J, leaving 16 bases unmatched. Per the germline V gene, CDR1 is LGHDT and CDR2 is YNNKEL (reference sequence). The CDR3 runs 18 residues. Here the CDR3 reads CASSQWGSGAGAGDTQYF. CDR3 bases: TGTGCCAGCAGCCAATGGGGAAGCGGAGCGGGGGCGGGGGATACGCAGTATTTT.

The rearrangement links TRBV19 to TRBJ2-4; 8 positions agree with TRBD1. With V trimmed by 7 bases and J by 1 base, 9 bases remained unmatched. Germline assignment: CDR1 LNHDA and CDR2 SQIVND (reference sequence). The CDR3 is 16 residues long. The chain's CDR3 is CASTLRGQLAKNIQYF. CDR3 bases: TGTGCCAGTACCCTCAGGGGGCAGTTGGCCAAAAACATTCAGTACTTC.

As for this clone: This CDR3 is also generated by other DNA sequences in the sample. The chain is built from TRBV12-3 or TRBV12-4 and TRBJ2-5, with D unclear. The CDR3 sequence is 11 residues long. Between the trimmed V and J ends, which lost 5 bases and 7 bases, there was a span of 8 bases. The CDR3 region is CASSPGGTQYF. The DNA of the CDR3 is TGTGCCAGCAGTCCCGGTGGGACCCAGTACTTC.

The DNA for the CDR3 is TGTGCCAGCAGCTCGAGGGGGCAGAATCAGCCCCAGCATTTT. Amino acids: CASSSRGQNQPQHF. The V call is TRBV7-8, the J call TRBJ1-5; 7 positions match TRBD1. Germline V gene sequence: CDR1 SGHVS, CDR2 FQNEAQ. V lost 4 bases, J lost 4 bases, and 4 bases stayed unmatched. The CDR3 spans 14 residues.

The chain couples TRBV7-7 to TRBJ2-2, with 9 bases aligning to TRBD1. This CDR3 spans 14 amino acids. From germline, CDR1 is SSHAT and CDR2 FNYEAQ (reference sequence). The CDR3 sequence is CATSQGARTGELFF. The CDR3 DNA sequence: TGTGCTACATCACAGGGGGCGCGGACCGGGGAGCTGTTTTTT.

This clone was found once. CDR3 coding DNA: TGCGCCAGCAGCTTGATGGGGGGCGGGACAAATTCACCCCTCCACTTT. It translates to CASSLMGGGTNSPLHF. The chain carries TRBV5-1 and TRBJ1-6, with TRBD1 as a possible D gene (6 bases). V gave up 1 base and J gave up 7 bases, with 15 bases separating them. The CDR3 is 16 residues long. Germline CDR1 and CDR2: SGHRS and YFSETQ.

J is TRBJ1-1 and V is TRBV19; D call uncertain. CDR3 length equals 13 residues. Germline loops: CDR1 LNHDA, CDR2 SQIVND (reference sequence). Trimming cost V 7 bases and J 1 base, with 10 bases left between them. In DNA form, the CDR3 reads TGTGCCAGTACCGGAGGAGGGAACACTGAAGCTTTCTTT. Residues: CASTGGGNTEAFF.

The CDR3 loop reads CASSRQEFYEQYF. CDR3 nucleotides: TGTGCCAGCAGCCGACAGGAGTTCTACGAGCAGTACTTC. V is TRBV12-3 or TRBV12-4 and J is TRBJ2-7, with a tentative D call TRBD1 (6 bases). The CDR3 runs 13 residues. V was pared by 6 bases and J by 3 bases, with 12 bases between.

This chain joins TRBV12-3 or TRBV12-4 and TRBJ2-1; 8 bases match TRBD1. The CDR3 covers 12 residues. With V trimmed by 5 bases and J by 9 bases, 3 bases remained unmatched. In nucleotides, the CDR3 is TGTGCCAGCAGTCTGCAGGGGGCTGAGCAGTTCTTC. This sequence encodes CASSLQGAEQFF.

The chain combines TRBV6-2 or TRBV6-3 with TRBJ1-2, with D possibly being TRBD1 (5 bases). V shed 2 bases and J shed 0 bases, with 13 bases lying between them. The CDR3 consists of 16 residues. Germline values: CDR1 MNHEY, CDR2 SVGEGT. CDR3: CASSYQAQTANYGYTF. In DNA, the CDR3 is TGTGCCAGCAGTTACCAGGCCCAGACAGCTAACTATGGCTACACCTTC.